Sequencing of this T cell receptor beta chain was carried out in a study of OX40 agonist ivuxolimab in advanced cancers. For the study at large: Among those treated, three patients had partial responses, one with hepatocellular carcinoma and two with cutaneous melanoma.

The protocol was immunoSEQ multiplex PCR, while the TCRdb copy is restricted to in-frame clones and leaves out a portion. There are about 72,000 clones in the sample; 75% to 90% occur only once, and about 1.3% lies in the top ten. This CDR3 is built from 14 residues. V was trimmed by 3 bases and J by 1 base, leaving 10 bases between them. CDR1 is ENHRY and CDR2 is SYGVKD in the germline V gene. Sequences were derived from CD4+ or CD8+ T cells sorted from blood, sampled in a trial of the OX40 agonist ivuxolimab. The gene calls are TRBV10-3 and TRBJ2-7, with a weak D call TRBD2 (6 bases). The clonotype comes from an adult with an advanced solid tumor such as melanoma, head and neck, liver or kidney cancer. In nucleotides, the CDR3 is TGTGCCATCAGTGAACGGGGGAGTTCCTACGAGCAGTACTTC. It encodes CAISERGSSYEQYF.